The 13 T cell receptor beta chains listed next were all sequenced from one sample in a study of T cell changes during pregnancy in multiple sclerosis (dated by TCRdb to the late 2010s). Libraries were built with the immunoSEQ multiplex PCR assay. The immuneACCESS repertoire file appears here via TCRdb, limited to in-frame rearrangements. These files lack a portion of the clones; in checked studies, under half of the deficit traces to unresolved V genes, and the cause of the others is not known. The table for this sample lists 15,000 to 20,000 clones; about 89% of them were counted only once. Around an eighth of the sample lies in the top ten. The sample in question was CD8+ T cells from peripheral blood mononuclear cells, obtained in the third trimester of pregnancy. The receptors were gathered from a female donor in good health, enrolled as a control in a pregnancy study.

The rearrangement links TRBV4-3 to TRBJ2-7; no firm D call. CDR3 length equals 15 residues. Per germline, CDR1 LGHNA and CDR2 YSLEER. Trimming pared 3 bases from V and 1 base from J, leaving 13 bases between. The CDR3 protein is CASSQSIAGSYEQYF. DNA for the CDR3: TGCGCCAGCAGCCAGAGTATAGCCGGGTCCTACGAGCAGTACTTC.

This clone was observed a single time. The CDR3 reads CASSVDSSNQPQHF. The CDR3 DNA follows: TGTGCCAGCAGCGTTGACTCAAGCAATCAGCCCCAGCATTTT. The V and J genes are TRBV5-6 and TRBJ1-5, with D hard to call. The CDR3 sequence is 14 residues long. From germline, CDR1 is SGHDT and CDR2 YYEEEE. Trimming removed 4 bases from V and 1 base from J, with 9 bases in between.

The V gene is TRBV28, the J gene TRBJ2-3; 8 bases line up with TRBD2. CDR1 MDHEN and CDR2 SYDVKM come from the germline V gene. The J segment lost 3 bases and the V segment lost 2 bases, leaving 4 bases of the junction unmatched. The CDR3 consists of 15 residues. Written as DNA, the CDR3 is TGTGCCAGCAGTTTAAACGGGGGGGAGACAGATACGCAGTATTTT. Translated: CASSLNGGETDTQYF.

The chain has TRBV28 and TRBJ1-5, with 10 nucleotides matching TRBD1. Germline trimming cut 4 bases from V and 0 bases from J; bases unmatched to any gene: 9. CDR1 is MDHEN, CDR2 SYDVKM, per germline. CDR3 length: 18 amino acids. Here the CDR3 reads CASSYPSTGGISNQPQHF. CDR3 nucleotide sequence: TGTGCCAGCAGTTACCCCTCGACAGGGGGCATTAGCAATCAGCCCCAGCATTTT.

The chain joins TRBV10-2 to TRBJ2-1, with TRBD2 identical over 13 bases. The J segment lost 7 bases and the V segment lost 10 bases, leaving 4 bases of the junction unmatched. Germline V CDR1 and CDR2: WSHSY, SAAADI. This CDR3 comprises 13 residues. In nucleotides, the CDR3 is TGCGCCATTGGGACTAGCGGGAAGAATGAGCAGTTCTTC. Its protein is CAIGTSGKNEQFF.

The gene calls are TRBV6-5 and TRBJ2-7; D is uncertain. The CDR3 sequence is 14 residues long. V lost 6 bases, J lost 0 bases, and 12 bases lay in between. Germline V lookup: CDR1 MNHEY, CDR2 SVGAGI. The CDR3 is CASSQYQFSYEQYF. In DNA, the CDR3 is TGTGCCAGCAGCCAGTACCAGTTCTCCTACGAGCAGTACTTC.

The V gene is TRBV19, the J gene TRBJ1-5; possibly TRBD1 for D (6 bases). The CDR3 covers 15 residues. Trimming removed 3 bases from V and 3 bases from J, with 12 bases in between. Germline CDR1 reads LNHDA; CDR2 reads SQIVND (reference sequence). CDR3 coding DNA: TGTGCCAGTAGTATTATAGGGGGAACCAATCAGCCCCAGCATTTT. Encoded protein: CASSIIGGTNQPQHF. The full variable domain, completed using reference TRBV19 and TRBJ1-5, is DGGITQSPKYLFRKEGQNVTLSCEQNLNHDAMYWYRQDPGQGLRLIYYSQIVNDFQKGDIAEGYSVSREKKESFPLTVTSAQKNPTAFYLCASSIIGGTNQPQHFGDGTRLSIL.

The chain couples TRBV9 to TRBJ2-1; 7 bases match TRBD2. The germline gives CDR1 SGDLS, CDR2 YYNGEE. With V trimmed by 4 bases and J by 6 bases, 7 bases remained unmatched. This CDR3 has 14 amino acids. The DNA of the CDR3 is TGTGCCAGCAGCTCTTGGACTAGTAGCAATGAGCAGTTCTTC. It encodes CASSSWTSSNEQFF.

The chain is built from TRBV4-3 and TRBJ1-5; TRBD1 aligns across 9 bases. Germline V CDR1 and CDR2: LGHNA, YSLEER. The CDR3 extends over 14 amino acids. J gave up 6 bases and V 4 bases, and 4 bases lay outside the gene matches. CDR3 protein: CASSPDRGGQPQHF. Here the CDR3 DNA reads TGCGCCAGCAGCCCGGACAGGGGTGGTCAGCCCCAGCATTTT.

This clone has just one count. The CDR3 nucleotides read TGTGCCAGTAGTATTGGCCAGGGGTATTACGAGCAGTACTTC. Translation gives CASSIGQGYYEQYF. The chain joins TRBV19 to TRBJ2-7, with a weak D call TRBD1 (6 bases). The CDR3 contains 14 residues. The V end lost 3 bases, the J end lost 4 bases, and 13 bases lay between the germline ends. The germline V gene encodes CDR1 LNHDA and CDR2 SQIVND (reference sequence).

The CDR3 here is CASSIWLAVYNEQFF. Written as DNA, the CDR3 is TGTGCCAGTAGTATTTGGCTAGCGGTCTACAATGAGCAGTTCTTC. The V gene is TRBV19, the J gene TRBJ2-1; TRBD2 matches 7 bases. This CDR3 has 15 residues. V was pared by 3 bases and J by 3 bases, with 5 bases of the junction left unmatched. Germline CDR1 reads LNHDA; CDR2 reads SQIVND (reference sequence). The whole variable domain, remainder taken from reference TRBV19 and TRBJ2-1, is DGGITQSPKYLFRKEGQNVTLSCEQNLNHDAMYWYRQDPGQGLRLIYYSQIVNDFQKGDIAEGYSVSREKKESFPLTVTSAQKNPTAFYLCASSIWLAVYNEQFFGPGTRLTVL.

Judged by abundance, this clone is medium-sized. V and J are TRBV29-1 and TRBJ2-3, with 8 bases lining up with TRBD2. Germline-derived CDR1 and CDR2 are SQVTM and ANQGSEA. CDR3 size: 14 residues. The trim removed 3 bases at V and 7 bases at J, leaving 9 bases unmatched. CDR3 sequence: CSVDDEREPYTQYF. The CDR3 DNA reads TGCAGCGTTGATGATGAGCGGGAGCCCTATACGCAGTATTTT.

This chain uses TRBV19 with TRBJ1-6, with D uncertain. CDR1 and CDR2 from the germline V gene are LNHDA and SQIVND (reference sequence). V lost 4 bases and J lost 10, with 14 bases in between. CDR3 length equals 14 residues. CDR3 protein: CASSSYISGSPLHF. The CDR3 DNA sequence: TGTGCCAGTAGTAGTTACATTTCGGGGTCACCCCTCCACTTT.